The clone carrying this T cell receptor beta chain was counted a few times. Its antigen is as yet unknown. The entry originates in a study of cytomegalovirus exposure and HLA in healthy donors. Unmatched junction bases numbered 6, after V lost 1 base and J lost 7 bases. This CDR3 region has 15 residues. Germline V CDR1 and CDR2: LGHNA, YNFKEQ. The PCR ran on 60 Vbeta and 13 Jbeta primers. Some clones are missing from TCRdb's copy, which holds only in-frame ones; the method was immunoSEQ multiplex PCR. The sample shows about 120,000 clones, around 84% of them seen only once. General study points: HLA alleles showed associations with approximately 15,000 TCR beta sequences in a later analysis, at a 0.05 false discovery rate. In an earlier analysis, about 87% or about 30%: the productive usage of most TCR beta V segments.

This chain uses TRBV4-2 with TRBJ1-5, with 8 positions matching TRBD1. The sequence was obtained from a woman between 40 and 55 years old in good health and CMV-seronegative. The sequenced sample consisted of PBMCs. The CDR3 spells CASSQGQGFDQPQHF. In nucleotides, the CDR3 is TGTGCCAGCAGCCAAGGACAGGGGTTTGACCAGCCCCAGCATTTT.